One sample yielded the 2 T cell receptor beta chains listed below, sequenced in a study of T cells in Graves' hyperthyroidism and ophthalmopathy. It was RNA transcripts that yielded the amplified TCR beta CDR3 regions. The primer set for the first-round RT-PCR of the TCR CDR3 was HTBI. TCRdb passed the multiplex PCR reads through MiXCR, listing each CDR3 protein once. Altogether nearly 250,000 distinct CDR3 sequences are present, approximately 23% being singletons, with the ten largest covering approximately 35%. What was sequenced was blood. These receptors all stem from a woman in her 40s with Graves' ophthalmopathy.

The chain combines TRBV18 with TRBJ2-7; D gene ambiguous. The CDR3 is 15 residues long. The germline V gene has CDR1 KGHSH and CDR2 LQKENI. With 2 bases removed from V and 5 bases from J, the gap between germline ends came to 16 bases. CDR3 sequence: CASSPRCVLTDEQYF. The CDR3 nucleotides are TGTGCCAGCTCACCAAGGTGCGTACTAACCGACGAGCAGTACTTC. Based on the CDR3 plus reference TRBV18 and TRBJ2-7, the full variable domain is NAGVMQNPRHLVRRRGQEARLRCSPMKGHSHVYWYRQLPEEGLKFMVYLQKENIIDESGMPKERFSAEFPKEGPSILRIQQVVRGDSAAYFCASSPRCVLTDEQYFGPGTRLTVT.

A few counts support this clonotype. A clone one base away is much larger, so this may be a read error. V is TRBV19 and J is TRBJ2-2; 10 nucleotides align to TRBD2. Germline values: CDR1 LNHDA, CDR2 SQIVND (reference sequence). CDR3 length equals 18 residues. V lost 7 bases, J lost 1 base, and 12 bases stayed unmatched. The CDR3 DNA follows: TGTGCCAGTACCTCTCCCCGTGGACTAGCGGTGAACACCGGGGAGCTGTTTTTT. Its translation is CASTSPRGLAVNTGELFF.